This T cell receptor (beta chain) was captured by sequencing in a study of blood T cells in healthy people across ages. Study-wide findings and caveats: Higher diversity, along with more naive CD4+ cells, distinguished long-lived donors from aged donors. As naive T cell percentage varied, TCR beta diversity correlated strongly with it. Observed TCR beta diversity per million T cells went down as age went up. This fall followed a roughly linear course with age.

Germline assignment: CDR1 MGHRA and CDR2 YSYEKL. The V and J ends lost 3 bases and 7 bases respectively, with 22 bases between them. The CDR3 loop spans 16 amino acids. Primers used in a second PCR of roughly 6 to 11 cycles were a sample-barcoded 5' primer and a J-beta primer mix. TCRdb ran MiXCR on the 5' RACE reads and lists one entry per CDR3 protein. The data contain approximately 850,000 distinct CDR3 sequences, 44% of them singletons. As concerns this clonotype: What it recognizes is unknown.

The genes are TRBV4-1 and TRBJ2-7; D gene unclear. Sequencing was done on a sample of blood. This receptor was taken from a man aged 60 to 69 in good health. CDR3 protein: CASSHSQPAVGDEQYF. CDR3 in DNA: TGCGCCAGCAGCCATTCTCAACCGGCGGTAGGTGATGAGCAGTACTTC.